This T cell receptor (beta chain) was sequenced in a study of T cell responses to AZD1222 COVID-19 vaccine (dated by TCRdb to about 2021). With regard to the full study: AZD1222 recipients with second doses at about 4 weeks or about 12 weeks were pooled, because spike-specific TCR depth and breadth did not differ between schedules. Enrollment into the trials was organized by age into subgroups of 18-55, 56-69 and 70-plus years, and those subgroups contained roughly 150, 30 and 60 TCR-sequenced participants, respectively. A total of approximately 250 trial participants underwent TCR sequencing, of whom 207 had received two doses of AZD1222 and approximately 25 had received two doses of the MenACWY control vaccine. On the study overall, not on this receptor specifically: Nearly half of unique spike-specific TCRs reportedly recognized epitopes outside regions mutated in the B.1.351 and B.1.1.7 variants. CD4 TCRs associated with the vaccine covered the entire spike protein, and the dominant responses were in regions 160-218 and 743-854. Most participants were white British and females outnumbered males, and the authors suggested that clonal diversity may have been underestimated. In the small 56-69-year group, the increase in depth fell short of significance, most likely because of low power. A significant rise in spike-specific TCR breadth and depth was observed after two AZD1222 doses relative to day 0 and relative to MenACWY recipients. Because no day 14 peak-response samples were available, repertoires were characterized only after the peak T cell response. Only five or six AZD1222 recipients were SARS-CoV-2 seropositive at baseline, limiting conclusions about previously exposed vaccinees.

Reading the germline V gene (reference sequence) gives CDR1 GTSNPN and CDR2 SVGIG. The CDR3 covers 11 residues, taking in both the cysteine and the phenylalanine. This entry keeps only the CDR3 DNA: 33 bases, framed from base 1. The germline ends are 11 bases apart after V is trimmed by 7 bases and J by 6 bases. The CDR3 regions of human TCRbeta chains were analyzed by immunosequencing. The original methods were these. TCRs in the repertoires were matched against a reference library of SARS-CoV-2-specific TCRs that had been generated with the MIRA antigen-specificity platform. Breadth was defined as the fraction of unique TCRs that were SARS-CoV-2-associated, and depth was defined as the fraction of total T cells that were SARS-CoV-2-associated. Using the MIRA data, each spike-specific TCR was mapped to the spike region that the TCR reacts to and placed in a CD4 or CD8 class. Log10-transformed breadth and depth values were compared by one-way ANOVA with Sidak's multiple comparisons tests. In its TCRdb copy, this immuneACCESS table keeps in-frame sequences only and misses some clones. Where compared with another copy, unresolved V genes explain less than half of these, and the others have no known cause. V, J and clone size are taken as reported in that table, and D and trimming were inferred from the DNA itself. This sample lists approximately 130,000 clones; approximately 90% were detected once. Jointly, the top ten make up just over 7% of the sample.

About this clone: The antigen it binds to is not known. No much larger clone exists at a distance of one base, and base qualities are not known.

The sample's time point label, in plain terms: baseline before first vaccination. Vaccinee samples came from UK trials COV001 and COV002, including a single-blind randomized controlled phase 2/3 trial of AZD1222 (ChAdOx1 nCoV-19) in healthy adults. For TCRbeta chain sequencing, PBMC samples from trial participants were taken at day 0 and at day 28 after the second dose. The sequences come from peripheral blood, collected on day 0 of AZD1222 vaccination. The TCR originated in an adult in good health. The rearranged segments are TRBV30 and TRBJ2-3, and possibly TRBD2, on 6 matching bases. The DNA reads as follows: TGTGCCTTCGGACGGGGGGATACGCAGTATTTT. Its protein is CAFGRGDTQYF. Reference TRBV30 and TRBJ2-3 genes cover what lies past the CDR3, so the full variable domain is SQTIHQWPATLVQPVGSPLSLECTVEGTSNPNLYWYRQAAGRGLQLLFYSVGIGQISSEVPQNLSASRPQDRQFILSSKKLLLSDSGFYLCAFGRGDTQYFGPGTRLTVL.